Below, 5 T cell receptor beta chains from the same sample are listed, as sequenced in a study of CD8+ T cells in alopecia areata. RNA extraction and reverse transcription yielded cDNA as sequencing template. Using immunoSEQ multiplex PCR, the repertoire was profiled, and TCRdb retains in-frame clones only, with some absent. The table lists over 100,000 clones, approximately 48% of them singletons. Sequenced material: CD8+ T cells sorted from blood, taken at week 0. The receptors derive from a human donor with alopecia areata.

The chain employs TRBV7-8 and TRBJ1-1; no clear D gene. Germline V gene data show CDR1 as SGHVS and CDR2 as FQNEAQ. V was trimmed by 1 base and J by 1 base, leaving 10 bases between them. The CDR3 is 15 amino acids. DNA of the CDR3: TGTGCCAGCAGCTTAGGAATTTGGGAGAACACTGAAGCTTTCTTT. Translated: CASSLGIWENTEAFF.

This clone turned up a few times. The chain links TRBV27 to TRBJ1-4; D gene uncertain. Germline V gene data show CDR1 as MNHEY and CDR2 as SMNVEV (reference sequence). The CDR3 extends over 16 amino acids. V was clipped by 1 base and J by 6 bases, with 15 bases between them. The CDR3 loop is CASSLLPGSQDEKLFF. CDR3 sequence (DNA): TGTGCCAGCAGTTTATTACCAGGCAGTCAAGATGAAAAACTGTTTTTT.

Only a few counts were recorded for this clone. The chain is built from TRBV19 and TRBJ2-6, with D maybe TRBD1 (6 bases). In germline, CDR1 is LNHDA, CDR2 SQIVND (reference sequence). The CDR3 sequence is 18 residues long. The V end lost 6 bases, the J end lost 0 bases, and 18 bases lay between the germline ends. The CDR3 sequence: CASRTAAGDVSGANVLTF. CDR3 bases: TGTGCCAGTAGGACTGCGGCAGGGGATGTCTCTGGGGCCAACGTCCTGACTTTC.

The chain joins TRBV5-1 to TRBJ2-6, with a weak D call TRBD1 (5 bases). CDR1 and CDR2 from the germline V gene are SGHRS and YFSETQ. V gave up 1 base and J gave up 0 bases, with 11 bases separating them. The CDR3 is 17 amino acids. CDR3 bases: TGCGCCAGCAGCTTGTGGGGCAGCCCCTCTGGGGCCAACGTCCTGACTTTC. This encodes CASSLWGSPSGANVLTF. Variable domain in full (rest from reference TRBV5-1 and TRBJ2-6): KAGVTQTPRYLIKTRGQQVTLSCSPISGHRSVSWYQQTPGQGLQFLFEYFSETQRNKGNFPGRFSGRQFSNSRSEMNVSTLELGDSALYLCASSLWGSPSGANVLTFGAGSRLTVL.

This clone came up a few times. The chain uses TRBV6-5 and TRBJ1-4; no clear D. CDR1 and CDR2 from the germline V gene are MNHEY and SVGAGI. The ends were cut back, 4 bases at V and 8 bases at J, with 17 bases in the middle. CDR3 length: 15 amino acids. The CDR3 region is CASSFQEEGVEKLFF. CDR3 nucleotides: TGTGCCAGCAGTTTTCAAGAAGAAGGTGTGGAAAAACTGTTTTTT.